This T cell receptor beta chain was identified in a study of blood T cell repertoires in COVID-19 (dated by TCRdb to 2018 to 2020). Regarding the complete study: The collaborator samples originated in the United States, Italy and Spain and spanned the acute and convalescent phases of COVID-19. The prospective study material was composed of cDNA or gDNA derived from T cells, B-cell-depleted T cells, or PBMCs. Subjects who had been exposed to COVID-19, were actively infected with it, or had recovered from it provided the deeply sampled blood TCRbeta repertoires that made up the dataset. The repertoires were released in a freely available public database meant as a resource for research on the immune response to SARS-CoV-2. Samples were obtained from the ongoing ImmuneRACE study (first 160 participants) and from 1,200 or so subjects provided by 6 global collaborators. Sample metadata almost always included a de-identified subject ID, COVID-19 status, age in years and sex. Where available, HLA class I and class II types were taken from metadata supplied by the sample provider and were not determined by assay-based typing.

TCRbeta CDR3 regions were amplified from genomic DNA using the immunoSEQ Assay, a bias-controlled multiplex PCR. From the authors' description of their analysis: The number of nucleated cells in each sample was estimated by amplification of reference gene primers within the assay. To quantify the absolute abundance of each unique TCRbeta CDR3 rearrangement, sequence reads were collapsed and filtered. For each sample, productive Simpson clonality was calculated as the square root of Simpson's diversity index over productive rearrangements. Not all clones reach the TCRdb copy of this immuneACCESS table, which keeps in-frame sequences only. Checked studies attribute under half of the gap to unresolved V genes and leave the rest unexplained. The V and J calls and clone size are taken from that table; D and trimming were inferred from the DNA. The sample table lists 90,000 to 120,000 clones, less than 90% of them with a count of one. The ten largest clones represent around 4.2% of the sample.

Collaborating institutions collected whole blood in K2EDTA tubes following their own protocols. For TCRbeta analysis, collaborators shipped samples as frozen whole blood, isolated PBMCs, or DNA extracted from either of those sample types. What the study reported, not specific to this receptor: How much clinical and demographic metadata was included differed by source and by participant, and the metadata was provided uncurated.

As concerns this clone: The antigen this receptor binds is unknown. Base qualities were left out, and no much larger clone turns up one base away.

The sequence was collected from a human donor in a cohort sampled during active COVID-19. Sample: peripheral blood.

The sequenced DNA: TGTGCCAGCAGTGAAGGTGGAGCGGGAGGAACCTACGAGCAGTACGTC. The resulting protein is CASSEGGAGGTYEQYV. The chain joins TRBV2 to TRBJ2-7; TRBD2 fits 9 bases in the junction. As encoded in the germline V gene, CDR1 is SNHLY while CDR2 is FYNNEI. For this chain, trimming is 1 base at the V end and 2 bases at the J end, and the number of junction bases without a gene match is 6. The CDR3 covers 16 residues, taking in both the cysteine and the valine. This entry keeps only the CDR3 DNA: 48 bases, framed from base 1.